One T cell receptor (beta chain) is described in this entry. Antigen: not known. The data stem from a study of vaccination and CD4 T cells after COVID-19. Across the whole study: Spike peptides, overlapping and drawn from SARS-CoV-2, HCoV-NL63, HCoV-OC43 and HCoV-229E, were used to stimulate cells.

Sequencing of the DNA from cultured CD4+ T cells was carried out with the Oncomine TCR Beta short-read assay. TCRdb re-called the PCR reads through MiXCR, storing one row per CDR3 protein. In the table there are about 5,600 distinct CDR3 sequences, around 47% of which are singletons. Treatment meaning: roughly ten-day PBMC culture with coronavirus spike peptide pools or control peptides (ViraFEST assay). Collection of the unexposed donor's CD4+ T cells took place before the COVID-19 pandemic (2011-2018). After expanding antigen-specific T cells with peptide pools, ViraFEST sequenced their TCRs. Germline CDR1 reads MNHNS; CDR2 reads SASEGT. After removal of 2 bases from V and 2 bases from J, the junction contained 0 bases not matched to a gene. The CDR3 covers 15 residues.

This chain uses TRBV6-1 with TRBJ2-5, with 12 bases lining up with TRBD2. The clonotype originates from a human donor in good health. The sequencing input was CD4+ T cells from blood, cultured in vitro. The CDR3 region has the DNA TGTGCCAGCAGTGAACTAGCGGGGGGGCAAGAGACCCAGTACTTC. Amino acids: CASSELAGGQETQYF.